The TCR beta chain under discussion was sequenced for a study of cytomegalovirus exposure and HLA in healthy donors. Study results and limitations: Presence/absence analyses treated sequencing depth as roughly uniform across donors. Some TCR beta chains (around 160 of them) were listed as cytomegalovirus-associated.

On this clone: The antigen is not known.

A multiplex PCR was run with 60 Vbeta primers and 13 Jbeta primers. Produced via immunoSEQ multiplex PCR; TCRdb's table is partial and in-frame only. The profile shows some 110,000 clones, around 82% of them singletons. The receptor was isolated from a man between 40 and 49 years old in good health and CMV-seronegative. The specimen was PBMCs.

The CDR3 is CASSTTGTSRIYGYTF. The CDR3 nucleotides read TGTGCCAGCAGTACGACCGGGACATCTCGAATCTATGGCTACACCTTC. This rearrangement joins TRBV27 to TRBJ1-2; a weak D match, TRBD1 (6 bases). CDR3 length equals 16 residues. Germline V CDR1 and CDR2: MNHEY, SMNVEV (reference sequence). V was trimmed by 5 bases and J by 4 bases, leaving 20 bases between them.